Presented here are 12 T cell receptor beta chains from one specimen sequenced in a study of a mutant IDH1 vaccine in newly diagnosed glioma. The time point was: week 47, end of study. Doses of 300 ug of mutant IDH1 20-mer peptide were given with topical imiquimod. The protocol was immunoSEQ multiplex PCR, while the TCRdb copy is restricted to in-frame clones and leaves out a portion. The data contain tens of thousands of clones, 65% of them singletons. Their cognate antigens are unknown. This specimen consisted of peripheral blood mononuclear cells (PBMCs), obtained from a glioma patient whose treatment included an IDH1 peptide vaccine. The receptors come from a man aged 35 to 55 with glioma. Some clones in this sample may be carry-over from other donors' samples.

The chain is built from TRBV2 and TRBJ1-2, with D tentatively TRBD1 (6 bases). Germline CDR1 SNHLY, CDR2 FYNNEI. V gave up 9 bases and J gave up 8 bases, with 19 bases separating them. The CDR3 is made up of 13 amino acids. CDR3 sequence: CASMGGGLGGYTF. CDR3 nucleotide sequence: TGTGCCAGTATGGGCGGGGGGCTGGGAGGCTACACCTTC.

The gene calls are TRBV4-2 and TRBJ1-2; unclear D gene. The CDR3 loop spans 15 amino acids. Trimming removed 4 bases at V and 8 bases at J, with 20 bases between. Germline V gives CDR1 LGHNA, CDR2 YNFKEQ. CDR3 nucleotides: TGTGCCAGCAGCCCGGAAGGGCACCATTCGGCAGGCTACACCTTC. Its translation is CASSPEGHHSAGYTF.

The V and J genes are TRBV7-8 and TRBJ1-2; TRBD1 matches 8 bases. Unmatched junction bases numbered 11, after V lost 2 bases and J lost 0 bases. The CDR3 is 18 residues long. Germline CDR1 reads SGHVS; CDR2 reads FQNEAQ. The CDR3 loop reads CASSLRGRGLRANYGYTF. As DNA, the CDR3 is TGTGCCAGCAGCTTACGTGGCAGGGGGCTTAGAGCTAACTATGGCTACACCTTC.

This chain connects TRBV30 to TRBJ2-4; D possibly corresponds to TRBD2 (5 bases). The germline V gene has CDR1 GTSNPN and CDR2 SVGIG (reference sequence). V lost 0 bases, J lost 3 bases, and 9 bases lay in between. This CDR3 contains 14 residues. The DNA for the CDR3 is TGTGCCTGGAGTGTACGGGGTGACAAAAACATTCAGTACTTC. Its translation: CAWSVRGDKNIQYF.

This clone showed up just a few times. The chain has TRBV29-1 and TRBJ1-2; possible D gene TRBD1, 5 bases. Germline assignment: CDR1 SQVTM and CDR2 ANQGSEA. This CDR3 contains 15 residues. Trimming shortened V by 7 bases and J by 1 base, and 19 bases separated the two germline ends. The CDR3 here is CSEIYGTPINYGYTF. The CDR3 coding sequence is TGCAGCGAGATTTACGGGACTCCTATTAACTATGGCTACACCTTC. Combining the CDR3 with reference TRBV29-1 and TRBJ1-2 gives the whole variable domain SAVISQKPSRDICQRGTSLTIQCQVDSQVTMMFWYRQQPGQSLTLIATANQGSEATYESGFVIDKFPISRPNLTFSTLTVSNMSPEDSSIYLCSEIYGTPINYGYTFGSGTRLTVV.

The chain employs TRBV19 and TRBJ2-1; D is unresolved. V was trimmed by 1 base and J by 4 bases, leaving 8 bases between them. The CDR3 spans 14 residues. CDR1 and CDR2 from the germline V gene are LNHDA and SQIVND (reference sequence). The CDR3 here is CASSIVSGYNEQFF. In DNA form, the CDR3 reads TGTGCCAGTAGTATAGTTTCCGGGTACAATGAGCAGTTCTTC.

The rearrangement links TRBV6-5 to TRBJ1-2, with a possible D match to TRBD1 (5 bases). The V gene lost 2 bases and the J gene lost 6 bases, with 10 bases spanning the gap. CDR3 length: 13 residues. Germline loops: CDR1 MNHEY, CDR2 SVGAGI. This CDR3 reads CASSYREGNGYTF. DNA for the CDR3: TGTGCCAGCAGTTACAGGGAGGGGAATGGCTACACCTTC.

Concerning this clone: In the same sample, other DNA sequences code for this CDR3. The rearrangement links TRBV5-1 to TRBJ1-4, with D maybe TRBD1 (5 bases). V lost 2 bases and J 0 bases, leaving 5 bases between the germline ends. The germline V gene encodes CDR1 SGHRS and CDR2 YFSETQ. The CDR3 covers 14 residues. CDR3 coding DNA: TGCGCCAGCAGCTTAGGGGCAACTAATGAAAAACTGTTTTTT. Its translation: CASSLGATNEKLFF.

The V call is TRBV30, the J call TRBJ2-7; possibly TRBD2 for D (6 bases). The CDR3 covers 11 residues. The germline V and J ends were trimmed by 0 bases and 7 bases, with 7 bases remaining between them. Germline V CDR1 and CDR2: GTSNPN, SVGIG (reference sequence). CDR3 amino acids: CAWSVAGEQYF. Here the CDR3 DNA reads TGTGCCTGGAGTGTGGCGGGGGAGCAGTACTTC.

The chain couples TRBV7-6 to TRBJ1-6; D is unresolved. This CDR3 contains 15 residues. Germline loops: CDR1 SGHVS, CDR2 FNYEAQ. Trimming left V 7 bases short and J 7 bases short, with 17 bases between. The CDR3 loop reads CASTVRAGANSPLHF. The CDR3 DNA sequence: TGTGCCAGCACCGTACGGGCAGGAGCGAATTCACCCCTCCACTTT.

This chain connects TRBV6-1 to TRBJ1-1; unclear D gene. Trimming took off 8 bases at V and 1 base at J, with 8 bases between the two ends. The length of the CDR3 is 12 residues. Germline V gene data show CDR1 as MNHNS and CDR2 as SASEGT. CDR3 in DNA: TGTGCCAGCCTTCGGGAGAACACTGAAGCTTTCTTT. Amino acids: CASLRENTEAFF.

The CDR3 DNA is TGTGCCAGCAGTAAACCGGGACTAAGCTCCTACGAGCAGTACTTC. This sequence encodes CASSKPGLSSYEQYF. The chain links TRBV6-5 to TRBJ2-7; 7 nucleotides line up with TRBD2. Germline loops: CDR1 MNHEY, CDR2 SVGAGI. The J segment lost 0 bases and the V segment lost 5 bases, leaving 7 bases of the junction unmatched. The length of the CDR3 is 15 residues.